This is a list of T cell receptor beta chains from one sample in a study of T cell responses to AZD1222 COVID-19 vaccine. Only in-frame clones appear in the TCRdb table, and some are missing; sequencing was by immunoSEQ multiplex PCR. The data contain about 120,000 clones, about 93% of them seen just once; the ten biggest clones take up around 5.1%. The sequencing used peripheral blood, collected 28 days after the second AZD1222 dose. Receptors were obtained from an adult who received the AZD1222 COVID-19 vaccine. Each CDR3 is given with its conserved first and last residue. The D gene is left open where the match is weak. The listing skips clone size in some rows; elsewhere it reads once, few, many or a size class.

TRBJ1-2 | - | - | TRBV10-3 | TGTGCCATCAGTCCCGGGTCGGGTTTCCCCGCTAACTATGGCTACACCTTC | CAISPGSGFPANYGYTF
TRBJ1-2 | TRBD1 | - | TRBV4-1 | TGCGCCAGCAGCCAAGTTTGGACAGGGGGCGTTGGCTACACCTTC | CASSQVWTGGVGYTF
TRBJ2-2 | - | once | TRBV30 | TGTGCCTGGAGTGTACAGAACACCGGGGAGCTGTTTTTT | CAWSVQNTGELFF
TRBJ2-7 | TRBD2 | - | TRBV6-5 | TGTGCCAGCAGTTACGGGACTAGCGGGACATACGAGCAGTACTTC | CASSYGTSGTYEQYF
TRBJ2-1 | TRBD2 | - | TRBV6-5 | TGTGCCAGCAGTTCTAGCGGGGGGTTCAATGAGCAGTTCTTC | CASSSSGGFNEQFF
TRBJ1-5 | TRBD1 | - | TRBV19 | TGTGCCAGTAGTATAGAAGGGACAGGAAAAAGCCAGCCCCAGCATTTT | CASSIEGTGKSQPQHF
TRBJ2-2 | - | - | TRBV3-1/TRBV3-2 | TGTGCCAGCAGCCAAGACCCACGACGGATATCGAACACCGGGGAGCTGTTTTTT | CASSQDPRRISNTGELFF
TRBJ2-6 | - | - | TRBV19 | TGTGCCAGCCTTCAATCCTCTGGGGCCAACGTCCTGACTTTC | CASLQSSGANVLTF
TRBJ2-7 | - | once | TRBV6-2/TRBV6-3 | TGTGCCAGCAGTTATTCGCTACGAGGCGAGCAGTACTTC | CASSYSLRGEQYF
TRBJ1-2 | TRBD1 | once | TRBV9 | TGTGCCAGCAGCGTCGCACAGGGGCGTGAGGGCTACACCTTC | CASSVAQGREGYTF
TRBJ1-3 | - | - | TRBV25-1 | TGTGCCAGCAGCGGTCCGGGACCGAACTCTGGAAACACCATATATTTT | CASSGPGPNSGNTIYF
TRBJ2-5 | - | - | TRBV29-1 | TGCAGCGTCCTCAGGGTAGGAGAGACCCAGTACTTC | CSVLRVGETQYF
TRBJ1-3 | - | once | TRBV27 | TGTGCCAGCAGCAAGCGGGGGGCGCCGGGAAACACCATATATTTT | CASSKRGAPGNTIYF
TRBJ2-7 | - | - | TRBV6-2/TRBV6-3 | TGTGCCAGCAGTTACAGGGCCGGCGTCGTAGTCGACGAGCAGTACTTC | CASSYRAGVVVDEQYF
TRBJ1-4 | - | - | TRBV19 | TGTGCCAGTACCCCGGGCCGCCCCGGGGAAAAACTGTTTTTT | CASTPGRPGEKLFF
TRBJ1-5 | - | - | TRBV6-2/TRBV6-3 | TGTGCCAGCAGTAACCCCGGCGAGCCCCAGCATTTT | CASSNPGEPQHF
TRBJ1-5 | - | - | TRBV30 | TGTGCCTGGAGTGTACGTCGGGGCGGCAATCAGCCCCAGCATTTT | CAWSVRRGGNQPQHF
TRBJ1-5 | TRBD1 | - | TRBV7-9 | TGTGCCAGCAGCTTAGGACAGGGTGATACGCCCCAGCATTTT | CASSLGQGDTPQHF
TRBJ2-5 | TRBD1 | - | TRBV9 | TGTGCCAGCAGCGTAGGAGGGGGCGCAGAGACCCAGTACTTC | CASSVGGGAETQYF
TRBJ2-3 | - | - | TRBV9 | TGTGCCAGCAGCTCGGTCGGGGATACGCAGTATTTT | CASSSVGDTQYF